Listed below are T cell receptor beta chains from one sample, sequenced in a study of shared clonotypes between healthy human individuals. Profiled with immunoSEQ multiplex PCR; TCRdb holds only in-frame clones, not every one. Of approximately 2,200,000 clones in the sample, about 93% are singletons; the top ten hold under 2%. Sequenced input: naive CD8+ T cells from PBMCs. These receptors all come from a man aged 18 to 35 in good health. Some clones in this sample may be carry-over from other donors' samples. CDR3s include the opening cysteine and the closing phenylalanine or tryptophan. For some rows the clone size is stated as once, few or many, or as a class when expanded; others skip it.

.	17	TRBV5-8	TRBJ2-1	CASSPRTSGRTYNEQFF
.	13	TRBV5-8	TRBJ2-1	CASSLARYNEQFF
.	16	TRBV7-9	TRBJ2-7	CASSQGLVGGFDEQYF
.	12	TRBV29-1	TRBJ1-2	CSGGNEFYGYTF
.	13	TRBV4-1	TRBJ2-4	CASSPGQGGIQYF
.	15	TRBV25-1	TRBJ2-7	CASSGAAISSYEQYF
.	15	TRBV19	TRBJ2-2	CASRPPEASTGELFF
once	16	TRBV7-8	TRBJ2-1	CASSPLTGLNHHEQFF
.	18	TRBV4-1	TRBJ2-1	CASSQTSSASGSYNEQFF
.	18	TRBV4-2	TRBJ2-6	CASSPRARPGSGANVLTF
.	17	TRBV13	TRBJ2-1	CASSLGVGDTYYNEQFF
.	14	TRBV19	TRBJ1-2	CASSPWTGGYGYTF
.	15	TRBV7-8	TRBJ1-2	CASSLPDREDYGYTF
.	17	TRBV7-2	TRBJ2-1	CASSLAILAHRFYEQFF
.	18	TRBV4-3	TRBJ2-1	CASSQVAPGFEVYNEQFF
once	15	TRBV2	TRBJ2-3	CASILGEGHTDTQYF
.	12	TRBV5-6	TRBJ2-4	CASSLGTDIQYF
.	13	TRBV6-1	TRBJ2-7	CASTQGGPYEQYF
.	18	TRBV7-8	TRBJ1-5	CASSHPFGQGAGNQPQHF
.	12	TRBV11-2	TRBJ2-7	CASSSGTYEQYF
.	15	TRBV5-4	TRBJ2-2	CASSLNGETAGELFF
.	14	TRBV30	TRBJ1-1	CAWAGVVANTEAFF
.	17	TRBV7-3	TRBJ2-1	CASSLYPGTGVYGEQFF
.	16	TRBV27	TRBJ2-1	CASSLSVGETGNEQFF
once	15	TRBV19	TRBJ1-5	CASRARQGLHQPQHF
.	14	TRBV19	TRBJ1-1	CASSIDLVGTEAFF
once	19	TRBV27	TRBJ2-1	CASSLHPIMTGGTYNEQFF
once	15	TRBV25-1	TRBJ2-1	CASSEYGTSGSEQFF
.	14	TRBV28	TRBJ2-7	CASIPAGSSYEQYF
.	15	TRBV7-3	TRBJ2-1	CASSPLARPTYEQFF
.	17	TRBV7-3	TRBJ2-2	CASSLLPRTAEIGELFF
.	15	TRBV27	TRBJ2-1	CASSFRANPYNEQFF
few	11	TRBV2	TRBJ1-1	CASSEARWAFF
.	14	TRBV11-2	TRBJ1-2	CASSLYQGVDGYTF
.	16	TRBV7-3	TRBJ2-3	CASSEVASGITDTQYF
.	12	TRBV28	TRBJ2-2	CASSTGAGELFF
.	13	TRBV15	TRBJ2-7	CATSRVEGDEQYF
.	15	TRBV7-3	TRBJ2-5	CASSAGTGWQETQYF
.	15	TRBV4-3	TRBJ1-2	CASSQDLSRALGYTF
.	15	TRBV27	TRBJ1-2	CASSLSPGAPFGYTF
.	13	TRBV7-9	TRBJ2-7	CASSSDSSYEQYF
.	13	TRBV28	TRBJ1-2	CASKGGMDYGYTF
.	12	TRBV15	TRBJ2-3	CATSGGYDTQYF
.	16	TRBV10-3	TRBJ2-2	CAIALGDRGNTGELFF
.	13	TRBV12-5	TRBJ1-1	CASGLAERTEAFF
once	12	TRBV4-1	TRBJ1-1	CASSQTGWEAFF
.	17	TRBV5-1	TRBJ2-2	CASIGGLAGDGTGELFF
once	13	TRBV11-2	TRBJ2-1	CASSLDWANQQFF